This TCR beta chain comes out of a study of control samples from healthy donors and cancer patients. Method: immunoSEQ multiplex PCR; TCRdb's copy keeps in-frame clones and lacks some. Of roughly 160,000 clones listed, 96% are singletons. CDR3 length equals 15 residues. Trimming shortened V by 3 bases and J by 0 bases, and 11 bases separated the two germline ends. Germline V gene data show CDR1 as MDHEN and CDR2 as SYDVKM. The clonotype comes from a woman in her thirties in good health. The V and J genes are TRBV28 and TRBJ2-5; no clear D gene. Source material: blood. The CDR3 protein is CASSFNYKYQETQYF. As DNA, the CDR3 is TGTGCCAGCAGTTTCAACTACAAGTACCAAGAGACCCAGTACTTC.